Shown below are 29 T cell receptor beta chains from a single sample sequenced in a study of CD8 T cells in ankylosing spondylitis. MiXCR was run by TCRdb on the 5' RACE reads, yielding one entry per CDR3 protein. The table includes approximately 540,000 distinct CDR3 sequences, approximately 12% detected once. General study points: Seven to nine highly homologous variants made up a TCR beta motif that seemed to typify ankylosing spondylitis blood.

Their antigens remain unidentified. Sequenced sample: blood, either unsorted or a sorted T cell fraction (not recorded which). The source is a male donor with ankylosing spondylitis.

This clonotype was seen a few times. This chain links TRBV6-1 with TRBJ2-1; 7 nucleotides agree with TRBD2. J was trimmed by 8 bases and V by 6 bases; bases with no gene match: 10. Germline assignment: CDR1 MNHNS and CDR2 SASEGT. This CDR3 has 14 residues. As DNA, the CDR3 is TGTGCCAGCAGGCGCGGGAGCCTCGGGTATGAGCAGTTCTTC. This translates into CASRRGSLGYEQFF.

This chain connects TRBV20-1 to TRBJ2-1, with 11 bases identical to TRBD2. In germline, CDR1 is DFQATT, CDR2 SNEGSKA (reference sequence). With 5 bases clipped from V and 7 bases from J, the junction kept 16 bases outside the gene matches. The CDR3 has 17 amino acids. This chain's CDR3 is CSAGGTVTSGRINEQFF. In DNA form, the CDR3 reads TGCAGTGCTGGAGGTACCGTTACTAGCGGGAGAATTAATGAGCAGTTCTTC.

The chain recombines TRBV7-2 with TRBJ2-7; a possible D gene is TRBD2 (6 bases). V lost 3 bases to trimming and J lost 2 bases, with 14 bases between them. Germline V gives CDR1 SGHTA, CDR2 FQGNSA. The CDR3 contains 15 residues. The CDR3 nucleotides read TGTGCCAGCAGCTTTACCGGGACTCCTACCTACGAGCAGTACTTC. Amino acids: CASSFTGTPTYEQYF.

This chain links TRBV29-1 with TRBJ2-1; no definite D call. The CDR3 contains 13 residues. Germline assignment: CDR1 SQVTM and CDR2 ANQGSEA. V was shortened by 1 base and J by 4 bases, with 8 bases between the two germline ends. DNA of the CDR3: TGCAGCGTTGAAGCGGACGGATACAATGAGCAGTTCTTC. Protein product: CSVEADGYNEQFF.

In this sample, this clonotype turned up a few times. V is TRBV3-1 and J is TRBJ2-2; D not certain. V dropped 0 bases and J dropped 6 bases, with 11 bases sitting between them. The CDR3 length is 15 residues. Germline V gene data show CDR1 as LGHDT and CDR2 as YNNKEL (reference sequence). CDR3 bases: TGTGCCAGCAGCCAAGATGTAAGGGCGTCCGGGGAGCTGTTTTTT. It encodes CASSQDVRASGELFF.

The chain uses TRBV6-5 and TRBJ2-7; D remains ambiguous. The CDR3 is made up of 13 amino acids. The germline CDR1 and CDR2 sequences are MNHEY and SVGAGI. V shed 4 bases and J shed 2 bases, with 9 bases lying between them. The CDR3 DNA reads TGTGCCAGCAGTTCAGGATTAACCTACGAGCAGTACGTC. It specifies CASSSGLTYEQYV.

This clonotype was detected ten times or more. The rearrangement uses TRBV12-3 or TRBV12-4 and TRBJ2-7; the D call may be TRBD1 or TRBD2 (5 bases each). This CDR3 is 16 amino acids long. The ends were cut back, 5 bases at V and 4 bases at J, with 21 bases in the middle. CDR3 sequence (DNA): TGTGCCAGCAGTCGTTCGTGGGACCCTCCCCAATACGAGCAGTACGTC. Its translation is CASSRSWDPPQYEQYV.

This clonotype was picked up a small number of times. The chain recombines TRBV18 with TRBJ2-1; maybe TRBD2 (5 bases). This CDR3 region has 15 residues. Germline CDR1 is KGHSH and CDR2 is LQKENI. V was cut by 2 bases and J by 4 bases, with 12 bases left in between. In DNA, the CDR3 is TGTGCCAGCTCACCAAAGGGAGTCGGGTACAATGAGCAGTTCTTC. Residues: CASSPKGVGYNEQFF. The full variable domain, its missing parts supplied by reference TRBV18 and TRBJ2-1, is NAGVMQNPRHLVRRRGQEARLRCSPMKGHSHVYWYRQLPEEGLKFMVYLQKENIIDESGMPKERFSAEFPKEGPSILRIQQVVRGDSAAYFCASSPKGVGYNEQFFGPGTRLTVL.

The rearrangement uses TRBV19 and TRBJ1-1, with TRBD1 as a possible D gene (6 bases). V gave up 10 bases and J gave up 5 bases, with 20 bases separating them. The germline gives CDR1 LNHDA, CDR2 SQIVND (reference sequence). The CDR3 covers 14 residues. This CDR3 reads CATSEQGVGTEAFF. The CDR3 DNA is TGTGCCACCTCCGAACAGGGAGTGGGAACTGAAGCTTTCTTT.

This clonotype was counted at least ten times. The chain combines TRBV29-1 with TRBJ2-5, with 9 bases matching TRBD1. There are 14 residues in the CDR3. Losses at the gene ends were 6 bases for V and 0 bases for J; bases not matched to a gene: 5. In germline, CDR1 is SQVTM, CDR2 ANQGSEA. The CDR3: CSVPTGGDQETQYF. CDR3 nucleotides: TGCAGCGTGCCGACAGGGGGGGACCAAGAGACCCAGTACTTC.

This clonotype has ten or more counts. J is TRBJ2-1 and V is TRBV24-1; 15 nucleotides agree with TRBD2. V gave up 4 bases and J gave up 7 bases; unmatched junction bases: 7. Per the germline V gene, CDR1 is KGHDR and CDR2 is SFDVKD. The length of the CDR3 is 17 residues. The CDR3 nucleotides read TGTGCCACCAGTGAACTAACCGGGACTAGCGGGAGGAATGAGCAGTTCTTC. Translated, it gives CATSELTGTSGRNEQFF.

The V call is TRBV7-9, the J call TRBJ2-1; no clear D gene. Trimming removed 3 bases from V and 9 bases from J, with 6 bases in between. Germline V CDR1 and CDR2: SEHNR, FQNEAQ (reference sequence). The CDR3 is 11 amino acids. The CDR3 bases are TGTGCCAGCAGCTTGAAGGGTGAGCAGTTCTTC. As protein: CASSLKGEQFF. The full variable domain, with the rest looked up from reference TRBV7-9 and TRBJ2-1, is DTGVSQNPRHKITKRGQNVTFRCDPISEHNRLYWYRQTLGQGPEFLTYFQNEAQLEKSRLLSDRFSAERPKGSFSTLEIQRTEQGDSAMYLCASSLKGEQFFGPGTRLTVL.

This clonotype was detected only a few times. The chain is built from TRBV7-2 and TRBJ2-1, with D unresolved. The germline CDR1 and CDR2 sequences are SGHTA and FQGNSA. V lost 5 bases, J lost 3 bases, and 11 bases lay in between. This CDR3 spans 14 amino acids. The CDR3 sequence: CASSLLAHYNEQFF. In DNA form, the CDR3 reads TGTGCCAGCAGCCTATTGGCCCACTACAATGAGCAGTTCTTC.

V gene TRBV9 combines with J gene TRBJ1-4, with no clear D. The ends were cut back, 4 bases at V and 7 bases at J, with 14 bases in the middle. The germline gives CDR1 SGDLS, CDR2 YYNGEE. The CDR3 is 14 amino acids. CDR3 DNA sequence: TGTGCCAGCAGCTCTTCAGGAAGTTTTGAAAAACTGTTTTTT. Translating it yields CASSSSGSFEKLFF.

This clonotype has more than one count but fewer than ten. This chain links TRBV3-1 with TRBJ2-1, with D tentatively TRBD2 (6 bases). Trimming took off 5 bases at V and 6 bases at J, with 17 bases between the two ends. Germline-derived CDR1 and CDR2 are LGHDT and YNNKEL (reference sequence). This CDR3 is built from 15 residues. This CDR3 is CASSSLALNGNEQFF. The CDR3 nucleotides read TGTGCCAGCAGCAGCCTAGCGTTAAATGGCAATGAGCAGTTCTTC.

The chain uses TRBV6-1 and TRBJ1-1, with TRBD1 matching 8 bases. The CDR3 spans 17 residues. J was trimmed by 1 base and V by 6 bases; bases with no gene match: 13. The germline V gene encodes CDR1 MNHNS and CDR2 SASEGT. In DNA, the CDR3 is TGTGCCAGCAGCCGCCCCCGAGACAGGGGCGCGAACACTGAAGCTTTCTTT. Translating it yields CASSRPRDRGANTEAFF.

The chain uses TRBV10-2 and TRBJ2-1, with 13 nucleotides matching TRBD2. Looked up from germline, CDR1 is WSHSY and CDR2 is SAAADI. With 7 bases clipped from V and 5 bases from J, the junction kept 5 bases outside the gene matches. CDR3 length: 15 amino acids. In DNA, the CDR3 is TGCGCCAGCAACCCAGGACTAGCGGGAGACAATGAGCAGTTCTTC. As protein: CASNPGLAGDNEQFF.

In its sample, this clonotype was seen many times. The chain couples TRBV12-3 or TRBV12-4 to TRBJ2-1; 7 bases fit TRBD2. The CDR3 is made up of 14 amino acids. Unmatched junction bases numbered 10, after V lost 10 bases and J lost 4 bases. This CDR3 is CATQPSGGYNEQFF. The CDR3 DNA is TGTGCCACCCAGCCTAGCGGAGGGTACAATGAGCAGTTCTTC.

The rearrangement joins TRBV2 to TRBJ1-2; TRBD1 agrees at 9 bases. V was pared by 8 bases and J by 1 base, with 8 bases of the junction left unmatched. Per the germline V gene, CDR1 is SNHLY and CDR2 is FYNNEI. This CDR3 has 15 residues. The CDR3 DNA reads TGTGCCAGCGAGGGAGGACAGGGGATTAACTATGGCTACACCTTC. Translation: CASEGGQGINYGYTF. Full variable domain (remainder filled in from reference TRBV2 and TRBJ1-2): EPEVTQTPSHQVTQMGQEVILRCVPISNHLYFYWYRQILGQKVEFLVSFYNNEISEKSEIFDDQFSVERPDGSNFTLKIRSTKLEDSAMYFCASEGGQGINYGYTFGSGTRLTVV.

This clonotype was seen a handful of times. The CDR3, as DNA: TGTGCCAGCAGCTCCCCAAGGGGGCCCTACGAGCAGTACTTC. Protein: CASSSPRGPYEQYF. The chain links TRBV7-9 to TRBJ2-7; 7 positions agree with TRBD1. Germline values: CDR1 SEHNR, CDR2 FQNEAQ (reference sequence). After removal of 4 bases from V and 2 bases from J, the junction contained 5 bases not matched to a gene. This CDR3 comprises 14 residues.

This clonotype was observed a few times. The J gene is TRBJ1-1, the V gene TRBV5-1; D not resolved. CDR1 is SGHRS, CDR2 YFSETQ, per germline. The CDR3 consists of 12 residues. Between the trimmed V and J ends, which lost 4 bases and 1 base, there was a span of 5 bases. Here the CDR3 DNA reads TGCGCCAGCAGCGGGCGGAACACTGAAGCTTTCTTT. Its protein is CASSGRNTEAFF.

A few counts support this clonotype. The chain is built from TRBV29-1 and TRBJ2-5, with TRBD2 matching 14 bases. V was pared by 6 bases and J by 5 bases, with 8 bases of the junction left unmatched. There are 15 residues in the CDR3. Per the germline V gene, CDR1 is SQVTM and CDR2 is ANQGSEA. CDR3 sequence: CSVLTSGRADETQYF. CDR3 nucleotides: TGCAGCGTGCTGACTAGCGGGAGGGCCGATGAGACCCAGTACTTC.

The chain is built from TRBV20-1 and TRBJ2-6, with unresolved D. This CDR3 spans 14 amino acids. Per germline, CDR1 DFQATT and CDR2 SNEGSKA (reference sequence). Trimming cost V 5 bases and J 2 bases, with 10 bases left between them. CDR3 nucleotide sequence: TGCAGTGCTTGGACCATTGCTGGGGCCAACGTCCTGACTTTC. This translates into CSAWTIAGANVLTF.

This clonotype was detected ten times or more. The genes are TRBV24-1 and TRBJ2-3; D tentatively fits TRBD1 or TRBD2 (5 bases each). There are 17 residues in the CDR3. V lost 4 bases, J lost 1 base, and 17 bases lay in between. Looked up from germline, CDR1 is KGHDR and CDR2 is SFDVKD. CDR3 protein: CATSDQVPGRGTDTQYF. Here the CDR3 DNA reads TGTGCCACCAGTGACCAAGTCCCGGGACGAGGCACAGATACGCAGTATTTT.

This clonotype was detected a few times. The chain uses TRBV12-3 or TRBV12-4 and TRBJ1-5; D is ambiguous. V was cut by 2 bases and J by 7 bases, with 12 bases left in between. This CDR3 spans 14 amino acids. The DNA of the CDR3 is TGTGCCAGCAGTTTACGGCGGACCGGGCAGCCCCAGCATTTT. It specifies CASSLRRTGQPQHF.

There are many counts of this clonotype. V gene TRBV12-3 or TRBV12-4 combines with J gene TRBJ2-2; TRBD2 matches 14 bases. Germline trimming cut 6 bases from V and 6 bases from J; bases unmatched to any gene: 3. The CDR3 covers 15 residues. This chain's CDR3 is CASRQTSGRAGELFF. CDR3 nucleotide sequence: TGTGCCAGCAGACAGACTAGCGGGAGGGCCGGGGAGCTGTTTTTT.

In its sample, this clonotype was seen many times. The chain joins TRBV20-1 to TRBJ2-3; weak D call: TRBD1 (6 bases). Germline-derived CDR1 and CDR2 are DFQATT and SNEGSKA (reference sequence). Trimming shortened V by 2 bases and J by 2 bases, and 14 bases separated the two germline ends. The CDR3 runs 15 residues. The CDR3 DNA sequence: TGCAGTGCTAGAAACACAGGGAAGACCACAGATACGCAGTATTTT. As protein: CSARNTGKTTDTQYF.

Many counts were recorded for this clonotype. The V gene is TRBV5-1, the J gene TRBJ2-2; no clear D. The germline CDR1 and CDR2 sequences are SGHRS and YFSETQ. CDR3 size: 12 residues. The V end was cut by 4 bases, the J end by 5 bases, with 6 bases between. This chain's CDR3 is CASSRTTGELFF. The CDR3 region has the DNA TGCGCCAGCAGCAGAACTACCGGGGAGCTGTTTTTT.

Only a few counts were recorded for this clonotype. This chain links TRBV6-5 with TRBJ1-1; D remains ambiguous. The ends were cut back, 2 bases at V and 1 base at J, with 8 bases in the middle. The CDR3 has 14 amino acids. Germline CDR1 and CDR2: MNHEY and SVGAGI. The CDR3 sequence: CASSYGDANTEAFF. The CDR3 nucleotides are TGTGCCAGCAGTTACGGGGATGCGAACACTGAAGCTTTCTTT.